This is a list of T cell receptor beta chains from one sample in a study of identical twins. A single record per CDR3 protein comes from TCRdb applying MiXCR to the 5' RACE reads. This sample carries some 630,000 distinct CDR3 sequences, just over 7% of them seen once, and the ten largest clones take 1.6%. Separately, the same data were catalogued under a study of yellow fever vaccine responses in identical twins.

Sequencing was performed on PBMCs. These receptors were taken from a woman between 18 and 29 years old in good health. Each CDR3 is given with its conserved first and last residue. D genes are given only for firm matches. Size tells how often a clone was seen (once, few, many) or the class of an expanded clone, and some rows leave it out.

v_gene,j_gene,abundance,d_gene,CDR3nt,CDR3aa
TRBV20-1,TRBJ2-4,.,.,TGCAGTGTTAGGGTTACGTACATTCAGTACTTC,CSVRVTYIQYF
TRBV4-2,TRBJ2-1,many,TRBD2,TGTGCCAGCAGCCAAGCCCGCGGGGGACTAGCGGGACTCAATGAGCAGTTCTTC,CASSQARGGLAGLNEQFF
TRBV29-1,TRBJ2-1,few,.,TGCAGCGTTGATGGAGACAACAATGAGCAGTTCTTC,CSVDGDNNEQFF
TRBV7-2,TRBJ2-5,few,TRBD2,TGTGCCAGCAGCTTAGTCGTCCTAGCGGGAGCGGAGACCCAGTACTTC,CASSLVVLAGAETQYF
TRBV3-1,TRBJ2-2,.,.,TGTGCCAGCAGCCAAAGGGGGGCCCCATCGGGGGAGCTGTTTTTT,CASSQRGAPSGELFF
TRBV28,TRBJ1-2,many,.,TGTGCCAGCAGTGTCGGGGGGTTCTATGGCTACACCTTC,CASSVGGFYGYTF
TRBV7-2,TRBJ1-1,few,.,TGTGCCAGCAAATCTGGGTGGTTCATGAACACTGAAGCTTTCTTT,CASKSGWFMNTEAFF
TRBV29-1,TRBJ2-7,few,.,TGCAGCGCCTACTCCGGGACGGAGCAATACGAGCAGTACTTC,CSAYSGTEQYEQYF
TRBV15,TRBJ1-5,many,.,TGTGCCACCAGCAGAGATCATGGGGGTGGGCAGCCCCAGCATTTT,CATSRDHGGGQPQHF
TRBV6-1,TRBJ1-6,.,TRBD1,TGTGCCAGCAGTGAACTAGGGAAGGGACAGCCCGTCCGAGCACCCCTCCACTTT,CASSELGKGQPVRAPLHF
TRBV20-1,TRBJ2-7,.,TRBD2,TGCAGTGCTAGTGGGGGGGGGAAGCCCTACGAGCAGTACTTC,CSASGGGKPYEQYF
TRBV27,TRBJ2-1,.,TRBD2,TGTGCCAGCACGGTAAGCGGGAACTCCTACAATGAGCAGTTCTTC,CASTVSGNSYNEQFF
TRBV29-1,TRBJ2-2,many,.,TGCAGCGCCGAGACAGAGAACCCCGGGGAGCTGTTTTTT,CSAETENPGELFF
TRBV7-9,TRBJ2-1,few,TRBD1,TGTGCCAGCAGCTTAAGTTCCCGGACAGGGGGCAATGAGCAGTTCTTC,CASSLSSRTGGNEQFF
TRBV12-3/TRBV12-4,TRBJ1-3,.,.,TGTGCCAGCACTAGTAGCTCTGGAAACACCATATATTTT,CASTSSSGNTIYF
TRBV5-1,TRBJ2-1,.,.,TGCGCCAGCAACTGGGACAAAACGGACAATGAGCAGTTCTTC,CASNWDKTDNEQFF
TRBV5-5,TRBJ2-7,many,TRBD1,TGTGCCAGCAGCCGAAAAGCCGGGACAGGGGTCTACGAGCAGTACTTC,CASSRKAGTGVYEQYF
TRBV4-2,TRBJ2-7,many,TRBD2,TGTGCCAGCAGCCAAGATGGGACACTAGCGGGAGGGCCCCCTTTTTACGAGCAGTACTTC,CASSQDGTLAGGPPFYEQYF
TRBV2,TRBJ2-1,.,.,TGTGCCAGCAGTGGCGGGGCCGTGTCCCTCTACAATGAGCAGTTCTTC,CASSGGAVSLYNEQFF
TRBV18,TRBJ2-5,few,.,TGTGCCAGCTCACCGGCAGCCAAAGAGACCCAGTACTTC,CASSPAAKETQYF
TRBV27,TRBJ1-2,few,TRBD1,TGTGCCAGCAGTTCCCGACAGGGTAACGGCTACACCTTC,CASSSRQGNGYTF
TRBV6-4,TRBJ2-1,many,.,TGTGCCAGCAGTGAAGACTCTTCGGGTGACGATGAGCAGTTCTTC,CASSEDSSGDDEQFF
TRBV29-1,TRBJ2-6,many,TRBD2,TGCAGCGTGCTAGCACTAGCGGGAGCTGGGGCCAACGTCCTGACTTTC,CSVLALAGAGANVLTF
TRBV20-1,TRBJ2-2,many,.,TGCAGTGCTAGGGGCTGGGGGCAAGGGGAGCTGTTTTTT,CSARGWGQGELFF
TRBV12-3/TRBV12-4,TRBJ2-1,.,TRBD2,TGTGCCAGCAGTCCGCGGGGGGGCGATCTCGATGAGCAGTTCTTC,CASSPRGGDLDEQFF
TRBV7-9,TRBJ2-1,many,TRBD2,TGTGCCAGCAGCTTAGGAGCGACTAGCGGGGTGCCCAATGAGCAGTTCTTC,CASSLGATSGVPNEQFF
TRBV12-3/TRBV12-4,TRBJ2-4,many,.,TGTGCCAGCAGTCCGGAGGGGAACATTCAGTACTTC,CASSPEGNIQYF
TRBV28,TRBJ1-1,.,.,TGTGCCAGCACGTGGGGACGGTCGAACACTGAAGCTTTCTTT,CASTWGRSNTEAFF
TRBV7-3,TRBJ1-5,many,TRBD1,TGTGCCAGCCTACAGGGGGTAAAGGGCAATCAGCCCCAGCATTTT,CASLQGVKGNQPQHF
TRBV5-1,TRBJ1-4,.,TRBD1,TGCGCCAGCAGCGCAATTACAGGGGGAGAAAAACTGTTTTTT,CASSAITGGEKLFF
TRBV12-3/TRBV12-4,TRBJ1-4,few,.,TGTGCCAGCAGTTTATGGACAGTGAATGAAAAACTGTTTTTT,CASSLWTVNEKLFF
TRBV12-3/TRBV12-4,TRBJ2-1,many,TRBD1,TGTGCCAGCAGATTCATAGGGACAGTGGGTGAGCAGTTCTTC,CASRFIGTVGEQFF
TRBV20-1,TRBJ2-2,few,.,TGCAGTGCTGGATACACCGGGGAGCTGTTTTTT,CSAGYTGELFF
TRBV12-3/TRBV12-4,TRBJ2-7,.,.,TGTGCCAGCAGTGGATCGGTGGAGTCCTCCTACGAGCAGTACTTC,CASSGSVESSYEQYF
TRBV12-3/TRBV12-4,TRBJ2-2,many,.,TGTGCCAGCAGCAGTATGCCTGGGGAGCTGTTTTTT,CASSSMPGELFF
TRBV7-2,TRBJ2-5,.,.,TGTGCCAGCAGCTTATCACGGGGGACCAAAGAGACCCAGTACTTC,CASSLSRGTKETQYF
TRBV4-1,TRBJ2-3,many,.,TGCGCCAGCAGCCAAAGTAGGGGGGCAGATACGCAGTATTTT,CASSQSRGADTQYF
TRBV12-3/TRBV12-4,TRBJ2-3,few,TRBD2,TGTGCCAGCAGTCCCCTGCTGGCGGGAGGATGGGCAGATACGCAGTATTTT,CASSPLLAGGWADTQYF
TRBV20-1,TRBJ2-2,many,TRBD2,TGCAGTGCTAGGACTAGCGGGGGACGCGGCACCGGGGAGCTGTTTTTT,CSARTSGGRGTGELFF
TRBV5-4,TRBJ2-5,.,TRBD1,TGTGCCAGCAGCATACCGGGACAGAGGAGTGAGACCCAGTACTTC,CASSIPGQRSETQYF
TRBV29-1,TRBJ1-1,.,.,TGCAGCGGGACTCAGAGACAGTTAGGTGACACTGAAGCTTTCTTT,CSGTQRQLGDTEAFF
TRBV28,TRBJ2-2,many,.,TGTGCCAGCAGTCCCAAGGGCAAGGAGCTGTTTTTT,CASSPKGKELFF
TRBV5-1,TRBJ2-3,few,.,TGCGCCAGCAGCTTGGTTACTACCGCGGACACAGATACGCAGTATTTT,CASSLVTTADTDTQYF
TRBV28,TRBJ2-3,many,TRBD1,TGTGCCAGCAGTTTCCCACAGGGGGCTGATACGCAGTATTTT,CASSFPQGADTQYF
TRBV6-5,TRBJ2-2,many,TRBD2,TGTGCCAGCAGTTCGCCGGGGACTAGCAAATCCGGGGAGCTGTTTTTT,CASSSPGTSKSGELFF
TRBV11-2,TRBJ1-2,many,TRBD1,TGTGCCAGCAGCTTACACGGACAGGGCTTTGGCTACACCTTC,CASSLHGQGFGYTF
TRBV6-5,TRBJ2-1,many,.,TGTGCCAGCAGTTACGGGATTTACAATGAGCAGTTCTTC,CASSYGIYNEQFF
TRBV2,TRBJ2-1,.,TRBD1,TGTGCCAGCCCGGGACAGGGGAGTGAGCAGTTCTTC,CASPGQGSEQFF
TRBV28,TRBJ2-5,few,TRBD2,TGTGCCAGCAGTTTATCAGTGGGAGGGCCCTCAGAGACCCAGTACTTC,CASSLSVGGPSETQYF
TRBV10-3,TRBJ1-1,many,.,TGTGCCATCAGTCCGGGCGGGTCGGGAGTACACACTGAAGCTTTCTTT,CAISPGGSGVHTEAFF
TRBV5-1,TRBJ2-1,few,TRBD1,TGCGCCAGCAGCTGGGGGACAGGGCCCTACAATGAGCAGTTCTTC,CASSWGTGPYNEQFF
TRBV29-1,TRBJ2-3,many,TRBD1,TGCAGCGTTCACGAGGACAGGGTGATGGATACGCAGTATTTT,CSVHEDRVMDTQYF
TRBV3-1,TRBJ2-5,.,TRBD1,TGTGCCAGCAGCCAAGAAAGGCCGGGACAGTGGATACAGACCCAGTACTTC,CASSQERPGQWIQTQYF
TRBV29-1,TRBJ1-2,few,.,TGCAGCGTTGCCCACAGGGAAGCCTATGGCTACACCTTC,CSVAHREAYGYTF
TRBV5-1,TRBJ1-3,few,TRBD1,TGCGCCAGCAGCTTGGTACCCGGGACAGGGGTTGGAAACACCATATATTTT,CASSLVPGTGVGNTIYF
TRBV2,TRBJ2-4,many,.,TGTGCCAGCCGGGTAGCCAAAAACATTCAGTACTTC,CASRVAKNIQYF
TRBV5-1,TRBJ1-3,.,.,TGCGCCAGCAGCTTGGTGGCCTCTGGCTCTGGAAACACCATATATTTT,CASSLVASGSGNTIYF